This T cell receptor beta chain was found in a study of blood T cell repertoires in COVID-19. Study-level background: Sources were T cells, B-cell-depleted T cells, or PBMCs; the material itself was cDNA or gDNA.

Trimming at V came to 6 bases and at J to 6 bases, leaving 5 bases not matched to a gene. The germline V gene encodes CDR1 MNHEY and CDR2 SVGAGI. The CDR3 covers 14 residues. The data were produced by immunoSEQ multiplex PCR, yet TCRdb's version contains in-frame clones alone and is incomplete. The sample yields fewer than 300,000 clones, over 75% seen once. This clone was picked up a small number of times. Sequencing was done on a sample of peripheral blood. This sequence originates from a human donor in a cohort sampled during active COVID-19. This rearrangement joins TRBV6-5 to TRBJ1-6; 7 positions match TRBD1. In DNA form, the CDR3 reads TGTGCCAGCAGCCCAGGGACAGCTAATTCACCCCTCCACTTT. Translation: CASSPGTANSPLHF.